These T cell receptor beta chains were read from a single sample in a study of T cells in Graves' hyperthyroidism and ophthalmopathy. TCRdb analysed the multiplex PCR reads with MiXCR anew, one entry per CDR3 protein. In the table there are over 700,000 distinct CDR3 sequences, roughly a sixth of which are singletons. Sequencing used blood. Every receptor here comes from a woman between 45 and 60 years old with Graves' hyperthyroidism that later progressed to Graves' ophthalmopathy. Each CDR3 is given with its conserved first and last residue. The D gene is left open where the match is weak. Where a row states a size, it is once, few, many or the class of an expanded clone; other rows omit it.

J: TRBJ1-5; D: NA; V: TRBV12-3/TRBV12-4; size: few; DNA: TGTGCCAGCAGTTTAGATAAGGGGTCACATCAGCCCCAGCATTTT; CDR3: CASSLDKGSHQPQHF
J: TRBJ2-2; D: NA; V: TRBV5-1; size: few; DNA: TGCGCCAGCAGCTTCTGGCAGGGGTCGTCCACCGGGGAGCTGTTTTTT; CDR3: CASSFWQGSSTGELFF
J: TRBJ2-1; D: NA; V: TRBV19; size: many; DNA: TGTGCCAGTAGTATAAATTTTGGAAGGTCTCTTTACAATGAGCAGTTCTTC; CDR3: CASSINFGRSLYNEQFF
J: TRBJ1-4; D: TRBD1; V: TRBV10-3; size: many; DNA: TGTGCCATCAGTGACTTCGACAGGGCTAATGAAAAACTGTTTTTT; CDR3: CAISDFDRANEKLFF
J: TRBJ1-1; D: NA; V: TRBV11-2; size: few; DNA: TGTGCCAGCAGCCCAGGAATTGGACGGCAATCCCGCGTGAACACTGAAGCTTTCTTT; CDR3: CASSPGIGRQSRVNTEAFF
J: TRBJ1-2; D: NA; V: TRBV14; size: few; DNA: TGTGCCAGCAGCCTCTTCGACGGACTGAACTATGGCTACACCTTC; CDR3: CASSLFDGLNYGYTF
J: TRBJ1-2; D: NA; V: TRBV2; size: NA; DNA: TGTGCCAGCAGTCTCGCCAGGCGCTCCAACTATGGCTACACCTTC; CDR3: CASSLARRSNYGYTF
J: TRBJ2-3; D: TRBD2; V: TRBV19; size: few; DNA: TGTGCCAGTAGTATAGATGGGACTAGCGGGGGACAAGATACGCAGTATTTT; CDR3: CASSIDGTSGGQDTQYF
J: TRBJ1-2; D: TRBD1; V: TRBV12-3/TRBV12-4; size: few; DNA: TGTGCCAGCAGTTTAGATAGGTGGGGGGGACAGGGGGCTCTTGGCTACACCTTC; CDR3: CASSLDRWGGQGALGYTF
J: TRBJ1-1; D: NA; V: TRBV20-1; size: NA; DNA: TGCAGTGCTAGAGACCCGTGGGGGTGGAACACTGAAGCTTTCTTT; CDR3: CSARDPWGWNTEAFF
J: TRBJ1-2; D: TRBD1; V: TRBV10-3; size: few; DNA: TGTGCCATCAGTGGGCCCAGGGGGACAGGGGCGATGTCTATTGGCTACACCTTC; CDR3: CAISGPRGTGAMSIGYTF
J: TRBJ1-1; D: NA; V: TRBV6-1; size: few; DNA: TGTGCCAGCAGTGAAGCTCGGGCCCCCCGGGGCACTGAAGCTTTCTTT; CDR3: CASSEARAPRGTEAFF
J: TRBJ1-2; D: TRBD1; V: TRBV5-6; size: few; DNA: TGTGCCAGCAGACACGACAGGGGATACTATGGCTACACCTTC; CDR3: CASRHDRGYYGYTF
J: TRBJ2-5; D: TRBD1; V: TRBV30; size: many; DNA: TGTGCCTCCACTCGCGACAGGGGTCAAGAGACCCAGTACTTC; CDR3: CASTRDRGQETQYF
J: TRBJ2-7; D: NA; V: TRBV7-2; size: NA; DNA: TGTGCCAGCAGCTTAGGGACAAGCCGATCAGACTACGAGCAGTACTTC; CDR3: CASSLGTSRSDYEQYF
J: TRBJ1-1; D: TRBD1; V: TRBV12-3/TRBV12-4; size: NA; DNA: TGTGCCAGCAGGGAGACAGGGTTCACTGAAGCTTTCTTT; CDR3: CASRETGFTEAFF
J: TRBJ1-5; D: NA; V: TRBV2; size: many; DNA: TGTGCCAGCACAGGCCCGTATAGCAATCAGCCCCAGCATTTT; CDR3: CASTGPYSNQPQHF
J: TRBJ2-1; D: NA; V: TRBV6-1; size: many; DNA: TGTGCCAGTAAACGGACAAACAATGAGCAGTTCTTC; CDR3: CASKRTNNEQFF
J: TRBJ2-5; D: TRBD1; V: TRBV5-1; size: NA; DNA: TGCGCCAGCAGCTCCCCCGAGGGACAGGGGGCTAGGGAGACCCAGTACTTC; CDR3: CASSSPEGQGARETQYF
J: TRBJ2-5; D: NA; V: TRBV24-1; size: NA; DNA: TGTGCCACCAGTGATGCCGGGCGGGAGACCCAGTACTTC; CDR3: CATSDAGRETQYF
J: TRBJ2-2; D: NA; V: TRBV7-6; size: NA; DNA: TGTGCCAGCAGCTTAGGGCAGAGCCACACCGGGGAGCTGTTTTTT; CDR3: CASSLGQSHTGELFF
J: TRBJ2-1; D: NA; V: TRBV3-1; size: many; DNA: TGTGCCAGCAGCCAAGATCAGGGCACACAGCAGTTCTTC; CDR3: CASSQDQGTQQFF
J: TRBJ1-5; D: NA; V: TRBV12-3/TRBV12-4; size: NA; DNA: TGTGCCAGCAGCACGGACGGAATACGGCCCCAGCATTTT; CDR3: CASSTDGIRPQHF
J: TRBJ1-6; D: TRBD1; V: TRBV5-5; size: NA; DNA: TGTGCCAGCGGGACAGGGAATTCCCTCCACTTT; CDR3: CASGTGNSLHF
J: TRBJ2-1; D: TRBD2; V: TRBV5-6; size: NA; DNA: TGTGCCAGCAGCTGGGGTACGGGACTATCGAATGAGCAGTTCTTC; CDR3: CASSWGTGLSNEQFF
J: TRBJ1-5; D: NA; V: TRBV20-1; size: many; DNA: TGCAGTGCTAGAGATAGGAGAGGAACCAGAGAACATCAGCCCCAGCATTTT; CDR3: CSARDRRGTREHQPQHF
J: TRBJ2-5; D: TRBD2; V: TRBV3-1; size: many; DNA: TGTGCCAGCAGCCAAGATCCCCCCGTTTCCAGCGGGGGGCGGGAGACCCAGTACTTC; CDR3: CASSQDPPVSSGGRETQYF
J: TRBJ2-7; D: NA; V: TRBV14; size: few; DNA: TGTGCCAGCAGCCAAGTCCCGGGCGGGGTCCCCTGGGAGCAGTACTTC; CDR3: CASSQVPGGVPWEQYF
J: TRBJ1-5; D: NA; V: TRBV19; size: NA; DNA: TGTGCCAGTAGTGGGGCAGGGCCCCAGCCCCAGCATTTT; CDR3: CASSGAGPQPQHF
J: TRBJ1-5; D: NA; V: TRBV2; size: NA; DNA: TGTGCCAGCAGTCGACATTGGAGCGGGAATCAGCCCCAGCATTTT; CDR3: CASSRHWSGNQPQHF
J: TRBJ1-5; D: NA; V: TRBV12-3/TRBV12-4; size: many; DNA: TGTGCCAGCAAACAGGGAGGGCGCGTTCAGCCCCAGCATTTT; CDR3: CASKQGGRVQPQHF
J: TRBJ1-5; D: NA; V: TRBV27; size: NA; DNA: TGTGCCAGCAGTTTAGCCAGGTTCCAGCCCCAGCATTTT; CDR3: CASSLARFQPQHF
J: TRBJ1-1; D: TRBD1; V: TRBV29-1; size: NA; DNA: TGCAGCGTGGGACAGACAGGGGGCACTGAAGCTTTCTTT; CDR3: CSVGQTGGTEAFF